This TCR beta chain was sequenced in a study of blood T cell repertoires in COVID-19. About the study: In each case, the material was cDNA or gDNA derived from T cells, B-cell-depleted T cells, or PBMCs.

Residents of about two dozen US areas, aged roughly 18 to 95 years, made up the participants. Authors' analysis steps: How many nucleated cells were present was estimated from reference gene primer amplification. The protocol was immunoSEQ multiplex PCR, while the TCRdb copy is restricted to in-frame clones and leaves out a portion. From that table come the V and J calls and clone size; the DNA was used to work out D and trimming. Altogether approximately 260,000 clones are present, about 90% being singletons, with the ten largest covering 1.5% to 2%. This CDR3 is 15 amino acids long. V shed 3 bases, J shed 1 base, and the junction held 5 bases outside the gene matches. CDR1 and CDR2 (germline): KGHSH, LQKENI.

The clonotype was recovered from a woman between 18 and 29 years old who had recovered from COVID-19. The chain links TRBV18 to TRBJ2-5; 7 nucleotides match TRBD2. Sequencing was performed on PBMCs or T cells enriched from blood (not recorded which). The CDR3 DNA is TGTGCCAGCTCACCGGGACTACCCCCCCAAGAGACCCAGTACTTC. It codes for CASSPGLPPQETQYF.